This entry describes one TCR beta chain. The repertoire was sequenced with immunoSEQ multiplex PCR; TCRdb's copy has only in-frame clones and lacks some. The repertoire consists of tens of thousands of clones, with approximately 94% occurring once and the leading ten covering 2.5%. Between the trimmed V and J ends, which lost 0 bases and 5 bases, there was a span of 14 bases. Germline assignment: CDR1 MGHRA and CDR2 YSYEKL. This CDR3 region has 15 residues. This sample was taken from a study of T cell changes during pregnancy in multiple sclerosis. J is TRBJ2-7 and V is TRBV4-1, with D tentatively TRBD1 (5 bases). Sequenced material: peripheral blood, taken in the third trimester of pregnancy. The source of this sequence is a female donor with multiple sclerosis, enrolled in a pregnancy study. In DNA, the CDR3 is TGCGCCAGCAGCCAAGATATAAACAGGCCCCACGAGCAGTACTTC. Translating it yields CASSQDINRPHEQYF.